The rows below give T cell receptor beta chains drawn from one sample of a study of OX40 agonist ivuxolimab in advanced cancers. The repertoire was sequenced with immunoSEQ multiplex PCR; TCRdb's copy has only in-frame clones and lacks some. The sample has some 25,000 clones; around 86% are singletons. The sample in question was CD4+ or CD8+ T cells sorted from blood, obtained in a trial of the OX40 agonist ivuxolimab. The receptors come from an adult with an advanced solid tumor such as melanoma, head and neck, liver or kidney cancer. CDR3s include the opening cysteine and the closing phenylalanine or tryptophan. The D gene is left open where the match is weak. Some rows mark clone size as missing; the rest say once, few, many or name a class of expanded clone.

D gene,V gene,J gene,clone size,CDR3 protein,CDR3 DNA
TRBD2,TRBV4-3,TRBJ2-7,few,CASTRGVEQYF,TGCGCCAGCACTCGGGGGGTCGAGCAGTACTTC
TRBD1,TRBV28,TRBJ2-4,-,CASSLGTGNIQYF,TGTGCCAGCAGTTTAGGGACAGGAAACATTCAGTACTTC
-,TRBV9,TRBJ2-2,-,CASGGLNFPLSGELFF,TGTGCCAGCGGCGGCCTCAATTTCCCTCTTTCCGGGGAGCTGTTTTTT
TRBD2,TRBV5-5,TRBJ2-2,-,CASSSGLANTGELFF,TGTGCCAGCAGCTCGGGACTAGCGAACACCGGGGAGCTGTTTTTT
TRBD2,TRBV28,TRBJ2-5,-,CASRLRLAGETQYF,TGTGCCAGCAGGTTAAGGCTAGCGGGAGAGACCCAGTACTTC
-,TRBV5-4,TRBJ2-1,-,CASSVDPHEQFF,TGTGCCAGCAGCGTGGACCCGCATGAGCAGTTCTTC
-,TRBV19,TRBJ2-7,-,CASSSHYEQYF,TGTGCCAGTAGTTCGCATTACGAGCAGTACTTC
-,TRBV27,TRBJ2-1,-,CASSAEGSLYNEQFF,TGTGCCAGCTCGGCTGAGGGGTCCCTCTACAATGAGCAGTTCTTC
-,TRBV27,TRBJ2-7,-,CASSLSGAYEQYF,TGTGCCAGCAGTTTGTCGGGGGCCTACGAGCAGTACTTC
TRBD2,TRBV6-5,TRBJ2-7,-,CASSSWGLTNTYEQYF,TGTGCCAGCAGTTCCTGGGGACTAACAAACACCTACGAGCAGTACTTC
TRBD2,TRBV6-5,TRBJ2-7,-,CASSYSTSGREYEQYF,TGTGCCAGCAGTTACTCGACGTCCGGGAGGGAGTACGAGCAGTACTTC
-,TRBV7-2,TRBJ1-5,once,CASSPGDLGRNQPQHF,TGTGCCAGCAGCCCCGGGGACCTGGGGCGCAATCAGCCCCAGCATTTT
-,TRBV15,TRBJ2-4,-,CATSSYGQLAKNIQYF,TGTGCCACCAGCAGCTACGGACAGTTAGCCAAAAACATTCAGTACTTC
TRBD1,TRBV12-5,TRBJ1-2,medium-sized,CASGSDRGDGYTF,TGTGCTAGTGGTTCGGACAGGGGGGATGGCTACACCTTC
-,TRBV4-1,TRBJ1-1,few,CASSQGRGTEAFF,TGCGCCAGCAGCCAAGGACGGGGGACTGAAGCTTTCTTT
-,TRBV27,TRBJ2-1,-,CASSFQDNYNEQFF,TGTGCCAGCAGTTTTCAGGACAACTACAATGAGCAGTTCTTC
-,TRBV27,TRBJ1-5,-,CASSSDYNQPQHF,TGTGCCAGCAGTTCGGACTATAATCAGCCCCAGCATTTT
-,TRBV13,TRBJ2-4,-,CASSTTTDGDKNIQYF,TGTGCCAGCAGCACCACCACTGATGGTGACAAAAACATTCAGTACTTC
-,TRBV21-1,TRBJ2-7,-,CASSKAGRQGLSYEQYF,TGTGCCAGCAGCAAAGCAGGGAGACAGGGCCTCTCCTACGAGCAGTACTTC
-,TRBV5-5,TRBJ2-7,-,CASSLRGPGEQYF,TGTGCCAGCAGCTTGAGGGGCCCAGGGGAGCAGTACTTC
-,TRBV27,TRBJ1-2,once,CASSLSTRGLYGYTF,TGTGCCAGCAGTTTATCGACACGGGGGTTATATGGCTACACCTTC
-,TRBV9,TRBJ1-3,few,CASSEGETGNTIYF,TGTGCCAGCAGCGAAGGGGAAACAGGAAACACCATATATTTT
-,TRBV9,TRBJ2-3,-,CASSPRGGTDTQYF,TGTGCCAGCAGCCCCAGGGGTGGCACAGATACGCAGTATTTT
-,TRBV6-1,TRBJ2-7,-,CASSEVPFYEQYF,TGTGCCAGCAGTGAAGTCCCTTTCTACGAGCAGTACTTC
-,TRBV7-8,TRBJ2-1,-,CASGVRPNEQFF,TGTGCCAGCGGAGTCAGACCCAATGAGCAGTTCTTC
-,TRBV27,TRBJ2-1,once,CASSPGRSSYNEQFF,TGTGCCAGCAGTCCGGGACGGAGCTCCTACAATGAGCAGTTCTTC
-,TRBV18,TRBJ2-7,-,CASSWQGNSYEQYF,TGTGCCAGCTCATGGCAGGGAAATTCCTACGAGCAGTACTTC
TRBD2,TRBV27,TRBJ2-7,-,CASKLAGGSYEQYF,TGTGCCAGCAAACTAGCGGGGGGCTCCTACGAGCAGTACTTC
-,TRBV29-1,TRBJ2-1,-,CSVDGGTTYNEQFF,TGCAGCGTTGACGGCGGGACCACCTACAATGAGCAGTTCTTC
-,TRBV15,TRBJ1-2,-,CATSPGETGYTF,TGTGCCACCAGCCCAGGGGAGACTGGCTACACCTTC
TRBD2,TRBV18,TRBJ2-1,-,CASSPPLAGEPNEQFF,TGTGCCAGCTCACCACCGCTAGCGGGAGAGCCGAATGAGCAGTTCTTC
-,TRBV6-6,TRBJ1-5,-,CASSNGGDQPQHF,TGTGCCAGCAGCAACGGGGGAGATCAGCCCCAGCATTTT
-,TRBV28,TRBJ2-1,-,CASSMPNYNEQFF,TGTGCCAGCAGTATGCCTAATTACAATGAGCAGTTCTTC
-,TRBV27,TRBJ1-4,once,CASSLSAATNEKLFF,TGTGCCAGCAGTTTATCTGCCGCAACTAATGAAAAACTGTTTTTT
TRBD1,TRBV19,TRBJ1-5,few,CASNPDRVSNQPQHF,TGTGCCAGTAACCCGGACAGGGTGAGCAATCAGCCCCAGCATTTT
TRBD2,TRBV27,TRBJ2-7,few,CASSDSGIHEQYF,TGTGCCAGCAGTGATAGCGGGATCCACGAGCAGTACTTC
TRBD1,TRBV10-3,TRBJ2-3,-,CAISDPGQGWDTQYF,TGTGCCATCAGTGACCCGGGACAGGGATGGGATACGCAGTATTTT
-,TRBV27,TRBJ1-6,-,CASSLSTTPAYNSPLHF,TGTGCCAGCAGTTTATCCACAACGCCGGCCTATAATTCACCCCTCCACTTT
TRBD2,TRBV11-3,TRBJ2-7,-,CASSSTSGEQYF,TGTGCCAGCAGCTCGACTAGCGGCGAGCAGTACTTC
-,TRBV4-2,TRBJ2-7,-,CASSQDFGDGEQYF,TGTGCCAGCAGCCAAGATTTCGGGGACGGCGAGCAGTACTTC
-,TRBV7-7,TRBJ2-7,-,CASSFGPPGSYEQYF,TGTGCCAGCAGCTTCGGACCTCCAGGCTCCTACGAGCAGTACTTC
-,TRBV7-2,TRBJ1-1,few,CASSFINTEAFF,TGTGCCAGCAGCTTTATCAACACTGAAGCTTTCTTT
-,TRBV5-5,TRBJ2-7,-,CASSLDQGEQYF,TGTGCCAGCAGCTTGGATCAGGGCGAGCAGTACTTC
TRBD1,TRBV6-5,TRBJ1-4,-,CASSEGRGNEKLFF,TGTGCCAGCAGTGAGGGCAGGGGGAATGAAAAACTGTTTTTT
-,TRBV19,TRBJ2-5,-,CATSAGFIQYF,TGTGCCACCTCGGCAGGGTTCATCCAGTACTTC
TRBD2,TRBV2,TRBJ2-1,-,CASRGPLRGGAYNEQFF,TGTGCCAGCAGGGGCCCTTTGCGGGGGGGCGCTTACAATGAGCAGTTCTTC
TRBD1,TRBV30,TRBJ2-5,-,CAWIRSGTGNQETQYF,TGTGCCTGGATCAGGTCCGGGACAGGAAACCAAGAGACCCAGTACTTC
-,TRBV14,TRBJ2-1,-,CASSQGAGRAYNEQFF,TGTGCCAGCAGCCAAGGGGCGGGACGAGCATACAATGAGCAGTTCTTC
-,TRBV4-1,TRBJ2-1,-,CASSQVPESSYNEQFF,TGCGCCAGCAGCCAAGTCCCGGAGAGCTCCTACAATGAGCAGTTCTTC
TRBD2,TRBV6-4,TRBJ2-1,-,CASSDGLASDNEQFF,TGTGCCAGCAGTGACGGACTAGCGAGTGACAATGAGCAGTTCTTC
-,TRBV5-1,TRBJ2-5,-,CASSSPVGQETQYF,TGCGCCAGCAGCTCCCCGGTGGGACAAGAGACCCAGTACTTC
-,TRBV5-4,TRBJ2-3,-,CASSFGGSTDTQYF,TGTGCCAGCAGCTTCGGAGGTAGCACAGATACGCAGTATTTT
-,TRBV19,TRBJ1-2,-,CATESGARYGYTF,TGTGCTACGGAGTCAGGGGCCCGCTATGGCTACACCTTC
-,TRBV6-6,TRBJ2-2,-,CASSYSIGELFF,TGTGCCAGCAGTTACTCGATCGGGGAGCTGTTTTTT
TRBD2,TRBV15,TRBJ2-3,-,CATSLGGFTDTQYF,TGTGCCACCAGCCTCGGGGGGTTCACAGATACGCAGTATTTT
-,TRBV6-4,TRBJ1-1,-,CASSDSMGNTEAFF,TGTGCCAGCAGTGACTCGATGGGCAACACTGAAGCTTTCTTT
TRBD1,TRBV19,TRBJ2-7,-,CASSKLGQTDSYEQYF,TGTGCCAGTAGTAAACTGGGACAGACTGATTCCTACGAGCAGTACTTC